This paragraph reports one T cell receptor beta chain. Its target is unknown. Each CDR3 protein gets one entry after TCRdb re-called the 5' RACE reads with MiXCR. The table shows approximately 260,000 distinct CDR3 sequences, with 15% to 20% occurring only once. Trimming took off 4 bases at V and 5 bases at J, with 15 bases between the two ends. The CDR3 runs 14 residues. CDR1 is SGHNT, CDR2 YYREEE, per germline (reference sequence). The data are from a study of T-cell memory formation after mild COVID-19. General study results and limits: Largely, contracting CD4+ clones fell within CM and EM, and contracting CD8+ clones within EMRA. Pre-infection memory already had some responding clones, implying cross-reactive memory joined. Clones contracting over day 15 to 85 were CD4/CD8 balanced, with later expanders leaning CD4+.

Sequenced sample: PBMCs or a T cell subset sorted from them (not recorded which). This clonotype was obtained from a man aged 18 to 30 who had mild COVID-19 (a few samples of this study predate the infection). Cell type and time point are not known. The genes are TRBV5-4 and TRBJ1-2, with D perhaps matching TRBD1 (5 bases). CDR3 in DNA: TGTGCCAGCAGCCCGCTTCAGGGTTCGTATGGCTACACCTTC. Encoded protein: CASSPLQGSYGYTF.